In its sample, the clone carrying this T cell receptor (beta chain) was seen once. The CDR3 runs to 14 residues. Losses at the gene ends were 4 bases for V and 3 bases for J; bases not matched to a gene: 5. Germline V gene data show CDR1 as SEHNR and CDR2 as FQNEAQ (reference sequence). Under the authors' procedure: Estimated nucleated cell counts came from reference gene primer amplification. Produced via immunoSEQ multiplex PCR; TCRdb's table is partial and in-frame only. V and J calls plus clone size are reproduced from that table; the DNA served to infer D and trimming. This sample has 250,000 to 400,000 clones, with about 92% found just once. This sample was included in a study of blood T cell repertoires in COVID-19. Cohorts were assigned according to the clinical history that participants reported.

V usage is TRBV7-9 and J usage is TRBJ1-1; TRBD1 aligns across 7 bases. This receptor was taken from a man aged 60-69 years who had recovered from COVID-19. The sequenced sample was PBMCs or T cells enriched from blood (not recorded which). In DNA, the CDR3 is TGTGCCAGCAGCTCCTTACAGGGGTACACTGAAGCTTTCTTT. This sequence encodes CASSSLQGYTEAFF.